Given below is one T cell receptor (beta chain) in context. The target antigen is unknown. The sample comes from a study of beta chain features in type 1 diabetes. Looking at the study overall: Taken together, all samples contributed around 100 million examined sorted cells. Study-level points and caveats: TCRB CDR3 length was moderately but significantly reduced in all four CD4+ subsets of Type 1 diabetes patients. In these data, an HLA type influence on TCRB rearrangement remained unresolved.

Reverse transcription of all isolated RNA meant that expressed TCRB transcripts were sequenced. Using immunoSEQ multiplex PCR, the repertoire was profiled, and TCRdb retains in-frame clones only, with some absent. The sample includes roughly 250,000 clones, around 68% of them seen just once. By way of CD45RO/CCR7/CD25/CD127/CD95/CD27, the CD4+ regulatory, stem cell-like memory, central memory and naive cells were sorted. This CDR3 is built from 19 residues. The V segment lost 3 bases and the J segment 0 bases; nucleotides outside the gene matches: 7. Germline CDR1 reads SGHTA; CDR2 reads FQGNSA. The specimen was naive CD4+ T cells from blood. This chain connects TRBV7-2 to TRBJ2-3; 15 nucleotides match TRBD2. This TCR came from a man aged 25-45 years in good health. CDR3 bases: TGTGCCAGCAGCTTTACCGGGACTAGCGGGAGGCTCAGCACAGATACGCAGTATTTT. It specifies CASSFTGTSGRLSTDTQYF.